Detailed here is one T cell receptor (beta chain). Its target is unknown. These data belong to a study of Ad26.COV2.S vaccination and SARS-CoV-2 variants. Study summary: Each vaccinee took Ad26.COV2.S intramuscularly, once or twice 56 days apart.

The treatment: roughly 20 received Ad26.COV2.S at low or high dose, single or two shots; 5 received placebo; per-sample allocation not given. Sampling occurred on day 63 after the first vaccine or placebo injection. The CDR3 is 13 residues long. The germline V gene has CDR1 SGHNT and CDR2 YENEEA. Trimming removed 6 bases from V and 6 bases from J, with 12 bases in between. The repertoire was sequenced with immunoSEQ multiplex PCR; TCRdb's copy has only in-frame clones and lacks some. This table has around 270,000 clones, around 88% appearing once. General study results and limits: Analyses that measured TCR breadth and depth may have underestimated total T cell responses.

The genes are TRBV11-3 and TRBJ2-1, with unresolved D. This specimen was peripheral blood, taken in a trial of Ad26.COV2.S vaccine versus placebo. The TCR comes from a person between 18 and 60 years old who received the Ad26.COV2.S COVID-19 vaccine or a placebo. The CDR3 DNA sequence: TGTGCCAGCAGTACGAGGAAGGGCAATGAGCAGTTCTTC. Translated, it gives CASSTRKGNEQFF.